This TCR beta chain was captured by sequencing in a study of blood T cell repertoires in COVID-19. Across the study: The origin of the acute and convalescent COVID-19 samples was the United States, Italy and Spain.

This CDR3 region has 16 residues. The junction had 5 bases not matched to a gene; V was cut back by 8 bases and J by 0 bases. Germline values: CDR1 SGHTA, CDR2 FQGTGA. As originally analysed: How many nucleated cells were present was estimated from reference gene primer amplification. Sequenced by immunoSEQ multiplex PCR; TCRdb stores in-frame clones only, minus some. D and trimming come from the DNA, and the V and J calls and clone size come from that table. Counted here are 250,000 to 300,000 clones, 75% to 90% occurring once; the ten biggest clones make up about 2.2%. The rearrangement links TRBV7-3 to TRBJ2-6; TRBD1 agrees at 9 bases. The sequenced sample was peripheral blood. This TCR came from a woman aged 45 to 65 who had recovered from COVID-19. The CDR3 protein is CASLGQGDSGANVLTF. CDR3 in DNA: TGTGCCAGCCTGGGACAGGGCGACTCTGGGGCCAACGTCCTGACTTTC.